This T cell receptor beta chain appears in the sequencing data of a study of CD8 T cells in ankylosing spondylitis. As the method for making TCR beta libraries, quantitative 5'-RACE with molecular barcodes was used. Using its own MiXCR run on the 5' RACE reads, TCRdb lists one record per CDR3 protein. The sample shows 200,000 to 250,000 distinct CDR3 sequences, roughly 24% of them seen only once. Comments on this clonotype: Its antigen is unknown.

The germline V and J ends were trimmed by 3 bases and 0 bases, with 11 bases remaining between them. CDR1 is DFQATT and CDR2 is SNEGSKA in the germline V gene (reference sequence). The CDR3 extends over 14 amino acids. General study points: Clones linked to disease were reported to show significant enrichment in matched ankylosing spondylitis synovial fluid.

What was sequenced was blood, either unsorted or a sorted T cell fraction (not recorded which). The receptor comes from a male donor with ankylosing spondylitis or in good health (not recorded which). V gene TRBV20-1 combines with J gene TRBJ1-1; unclear D gene. The CDR3 spells CSASAGSMNTEAFF. The CDR3 region has the DNA TGCAGTGCTAGTGCCGGTTCGATGAACACTGAAGCTTTCTTT.